This T cell receptor beta chain was captured by sequencing in a study of blood T cells in healthy people across ages. Findings and caveats of the study: PBMC samples, being unsorted, prevented any conclusive comparison of naive and antigen-experienced cells.

They isolated at least 7 million PBMCs from each sample. This clonotype was observed a few times. Its matching antigen is unknown. A second PCR, run for roughly 7 to 11 cycles, used a sample-barcoded 5' primer plus a J-beta primer mix. One entry per CDR3 protein results from TCRdb running MiXCR on the 5' RACE reads. Of approximately 880,000 distinct CDR3 sequences listed, 40% to 60% are singletons. CDR1 and CDR2 (germline): LGHDT, YNNKEL (reference sequence). This CDR3 comprises 14 residues. V lost 0 bases and J lost 11, with 16 bases in between. The chain links TRBV3-1 to TRBJ2-5; D perhaps matches TRBD2 (5 bases). Material: blood. This sequence was found in a man aged 25 to 45 in good health. The DNA of the CDR3 is TGTGCCAGCAGCCAAGATCGGTCGGGAACTGAGCAGTACTTC. This codes for CASSQDRSGTEQYF.